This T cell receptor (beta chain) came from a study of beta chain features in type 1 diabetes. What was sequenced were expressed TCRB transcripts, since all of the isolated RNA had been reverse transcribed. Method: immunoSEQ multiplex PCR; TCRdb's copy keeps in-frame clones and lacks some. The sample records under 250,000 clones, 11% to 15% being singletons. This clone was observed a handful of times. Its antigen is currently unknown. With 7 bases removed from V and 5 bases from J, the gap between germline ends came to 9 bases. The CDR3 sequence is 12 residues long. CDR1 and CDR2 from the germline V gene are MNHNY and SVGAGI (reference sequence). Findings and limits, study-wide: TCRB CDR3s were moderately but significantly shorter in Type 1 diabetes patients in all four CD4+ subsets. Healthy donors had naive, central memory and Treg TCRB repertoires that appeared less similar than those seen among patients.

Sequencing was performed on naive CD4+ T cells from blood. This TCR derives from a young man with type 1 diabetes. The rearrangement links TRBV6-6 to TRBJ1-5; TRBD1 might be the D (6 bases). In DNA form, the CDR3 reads TGTGCCAGCAAGAAGGGGGATCAGCCCCAGCATTTT. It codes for CASKKGDQPQHF.